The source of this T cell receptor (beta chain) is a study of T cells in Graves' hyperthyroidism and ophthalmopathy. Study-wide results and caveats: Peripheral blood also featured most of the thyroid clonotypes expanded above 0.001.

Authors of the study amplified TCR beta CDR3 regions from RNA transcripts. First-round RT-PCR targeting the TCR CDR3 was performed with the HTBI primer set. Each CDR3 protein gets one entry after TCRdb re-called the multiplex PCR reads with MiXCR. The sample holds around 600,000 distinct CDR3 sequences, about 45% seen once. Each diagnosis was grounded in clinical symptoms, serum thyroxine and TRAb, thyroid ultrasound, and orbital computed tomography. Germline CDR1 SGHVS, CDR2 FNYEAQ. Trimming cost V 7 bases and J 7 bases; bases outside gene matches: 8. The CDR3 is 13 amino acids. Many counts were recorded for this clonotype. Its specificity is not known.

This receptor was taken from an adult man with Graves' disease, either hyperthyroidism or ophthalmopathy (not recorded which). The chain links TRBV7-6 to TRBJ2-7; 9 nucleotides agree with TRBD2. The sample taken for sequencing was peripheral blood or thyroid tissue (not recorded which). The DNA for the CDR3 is TGTGCCAGCACGACTAGCGGACTGGGGGAGCAGTACTTC. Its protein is CASTTSGLGEQYF.